Listed below are T cell receptor beta chains from one sample, sequenced in a study of blood T cell repertoires in COVID-19. The method was immunoSEQ multiplex PCR; TCRdb's version includes in-frame clones alone and lacks a portion of them. The sample shows tens of thousands of clones, around 88% of them seen only once. The sequenced sample was peripheral blood. The receptors shown here come from a man aged 40-49 years with COVID-19, enrolled during active disease. Both conserved end residues are part of each CDR3. Fields, in order: V gene, D gene, J gene, clone size, CDR3 protein, CDR3 DNA. D genes are given only for firm matches. Clone size appears in some rows only: once, few, many, or a class for an expanded clone.

v_call: TRBV5-1; d_call: TRBD1; j_call: TRBJ1-3; clone_size: .; cdr3_aa: CASSGTEGNTIYF; cdr3_nt: TGCGCCAGCAGCGGGACAGAAGGAAACACCATATATTTT
v_call: TRBV19; d_call: TRBD1; j_call: TRBJ1-4; clone_size: .; cdr3_aa: CASKWGQGEESNEKLFF; cdr3_nt: TGTGCCAGTAAGTGGGGACAGGGGGAAGAATCTAATGAAAAACTGTTTTTT
v_call: TRBV28; d_call: .; j_call: TRBJ1-5; clone_size: .; cdr3_aa: CASRPGEVLRPQHF; cdr3_nt: TGTGCCAGCAGGCCCGGGGAGGTCCTAAGGCCCCAGCATTTT
v_call: TRBV5-4; d_call: .; j_call: TRBJ2-5; clone_size: .; cdr3_aa: CASSPLGHQETQYF; cdr3_nt: TGTGCCAGCAGCCCACTAGGGCACCAAGAGACCCAGTACTTC
v_call: TRBV3-1/TRBV3-2; d_call: .; j_call: TRBJ2-2; clone_size: .; cdr3_aa: CASSQTGWTGELFF; cdr3_nt: TGTGCCAGCAGCCAAACGGGGTGGACCGGGGAGCTGTTTTTT
v_call: TRBV6-1; d_call: .; j_call: TRBJ1-2; clone_size: .; cdr3_aa: CASSDFERGYGYTF; cdr3_nt: TGTGCCAGCAGTGATTTTGAGCGCGGCTATGGCTACACCTTC
v_call: TRBV18; d_call: TRBD2; j_call: TRBJ2-1; clone_size: .; cdr3_aa: CASSPTSGGAHKDNEQFF; cdr3_nt: TGTGCCAGCTCACCAACTAGCGGGGGGGCACATAAGGACAATGAGCAGTTCTTC
v_call: TRBV10-3; d_call: TRBD2; j_call: TRBJ2-1; clone_size: once; cdr3_aa: CATTFGGGLSYNEQFF; cdr3_nt: TGTGCCACCACCTTTGGCGGGGGGCTCTCCTACAATGAGCAGTTCTTC
v_call: TRBV11-2; d_call: .; j_call: TRBJ1-4; clone_size: .; cdr3_aa: CASSPGYVLNEKLFF; cdr3_nt: TGTGCCAGCAGCCCCGGTTACGTTCTGAATGAAAAACTGTTTTTT
v_call: TRBV5-1; d_call: .; j_call: TRBJ1-1; clone_size: .; cdr3_aa: CASSSPGENTEAFF; cdr3_nt: TGCGCCAGCAGCTCCCCAGGGGAGAACACTGAAGCTTTCTTT
v_call: TRBV5-1; d_call: TRBD2; j_call: TRBJ2-5; clone_size: .; cdr3_aa: CASRRTSGGFRGETQYF; cdr3_nt: TGCGCCAGCAGGCGGACTAGCGGGGGTTTCCGGGGGGAGACCCAGTACTTC
v_call: TRBV19; d_call: TRBD1; j_call: TRBJ1-2; clone_size: .; cdr3_aa: CASSWDREAYGYTF; cdr3_nt: TGTGCCAGTAGTTGGGACAGGGAGGCCTATGGCTACACCTTC
v_call: TRBV18; d_call: TRBD1; j_call: TRBJ2-1; clone_size: .; cdr3_aa: CASSQPGQGAREQFF; cdr3_nt: TGTGCCAGCTCACAGCCGGGACAGGGGGCGCGTGAGCAGTTCTTC
v_call: TRBV5-4; d_call: TRBD2; j_call: TRBJ2-1; clone_size: .; cdr3_aa: CASSGPSGGAAYNEQFF; cdr3_nt: TGTGCCAGCAGTGGGCCTAGCGGGGGGGCGGCCTACAATGAGCAGTTCTTC